This T cell receptor beta chain was captured in a study of TIL therapy for anti-PD-1-resistant metastatic lung cancer. Overall study: Tumors carried a median about 1.5 non-synonymous mutations per megabase.

Time point specified: pre-treatment sample, taken before nivolumab and TIL therapy. The tumor samples were excised metastases, mostly pleural nodules or supraclavicular lymph nodes. CDR1 SGHNT and CDR2 YYREEE come from the germline V gene (reference sequence). J gave up 8 bases and V 1 base, and 4 bases lay outside the gene matches. The CDR3 covers 14 residues. The libraries were made with immunoSEQ v3. Survey-level samples got 2 million or so read pairs; deep-level samples got roughly 4.5-6 million. The table came from immunoSEQ multiplex PCR; TCRdb's copy has only in-frame clones and leaves some out. In the table there are 45,000 to 60,000 clones, less than 75% of which are singletons.

The V gene is TRBV5-4, the J gene TRBJ1-2; TRBD1 aligns across 11 bases. This sequence originates from a person between 30 and 79 years old with non-small cell lung cancer. This material consisted of tumor tissue, taken at baseline. CDR3 sequence reads: CASSLKGTGGGYTF. CDR3 in DNA: TGTGCCAGCAGCTTGAAGGGGACAGGGGGAGGCTACACCTTC. The full variable domain, rest sourced from reference TRBV5-4 and TRBJ1-2, is ETGVTQSPTHLIKTRGQQVTLRCSSQSGHNTVSWYQQALGQGPQFIFQYYREEENGRGNFPPRFSGLQFPNYSSELNVNALELDDSALYLCASSLKGTGGGYTFGSGTRLTVV.